A single T cell receptor (beta chain) is shown here with its context. Libraries were prepared by immunoSEQ multiplex PCR; TCRdb keeps only in-frame clonotypes and omits some of them. The sample spans around 22,000 clones; the ten largest clones claim approximately 12%. The entry originates in a study of T cells in women clearing cervical HPV infection. This TCR was sampled from a woman aged 18 to 75 with a cervical HPV16 infection that either progressed to CIN3+ or cleared (not recorded which). The sample was blood buffy coat.

This CDR3 is CASSDGQVQAQYF. CDR3 bases read: TGTGCCAGCAGTGATGGTCAGGTCCAGGCG. The chain employs TRBV2 and TRBJ2-3; no firm D call. The read terminates 3 residues ahead of where the CDR3 ends, so the germline J gene completes it. The CDR3 is made up of 13 amino acids. Germline CDR1 and CDR2: SNHLY and FYNNEI.